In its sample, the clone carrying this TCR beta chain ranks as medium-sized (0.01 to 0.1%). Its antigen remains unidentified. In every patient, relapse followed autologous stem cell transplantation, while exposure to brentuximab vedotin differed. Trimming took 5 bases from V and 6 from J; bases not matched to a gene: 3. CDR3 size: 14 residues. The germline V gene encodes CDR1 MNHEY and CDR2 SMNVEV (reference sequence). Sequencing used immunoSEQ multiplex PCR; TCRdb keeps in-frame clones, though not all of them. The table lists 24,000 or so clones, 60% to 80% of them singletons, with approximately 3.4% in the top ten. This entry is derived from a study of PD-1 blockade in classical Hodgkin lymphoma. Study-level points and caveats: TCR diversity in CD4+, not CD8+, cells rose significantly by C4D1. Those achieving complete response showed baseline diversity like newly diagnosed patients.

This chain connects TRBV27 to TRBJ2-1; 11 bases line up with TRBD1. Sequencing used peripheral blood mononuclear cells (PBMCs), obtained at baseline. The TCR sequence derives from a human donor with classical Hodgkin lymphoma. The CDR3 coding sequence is TGTGCCAGCAGTCCGGGGACAGGGGGCAATGAGCAGTTCTTC. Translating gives CASSPGTGGNEQFF.